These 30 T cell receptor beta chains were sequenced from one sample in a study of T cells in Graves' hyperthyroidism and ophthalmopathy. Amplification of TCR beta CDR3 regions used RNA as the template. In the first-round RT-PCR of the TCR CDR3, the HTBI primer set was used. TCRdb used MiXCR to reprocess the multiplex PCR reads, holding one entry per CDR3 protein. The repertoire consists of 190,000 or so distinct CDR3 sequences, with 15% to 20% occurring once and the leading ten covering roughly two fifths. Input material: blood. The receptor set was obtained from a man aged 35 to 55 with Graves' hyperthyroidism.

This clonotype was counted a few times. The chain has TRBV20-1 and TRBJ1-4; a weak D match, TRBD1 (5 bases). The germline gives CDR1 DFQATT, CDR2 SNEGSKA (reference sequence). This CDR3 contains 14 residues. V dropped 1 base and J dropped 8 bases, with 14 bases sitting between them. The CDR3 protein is CSARVLGEHEKLFF. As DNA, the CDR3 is TGCAGTGCTAGAGTGTTAGGGGAACACGAAAAACTGTTTTTT.

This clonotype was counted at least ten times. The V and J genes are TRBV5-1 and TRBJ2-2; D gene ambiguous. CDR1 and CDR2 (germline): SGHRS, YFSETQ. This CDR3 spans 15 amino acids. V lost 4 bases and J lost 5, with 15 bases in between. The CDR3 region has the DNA TGCGCCAGCAGCCCTTCGCATGAGATGACCGGGGAGCTGTTTTTT. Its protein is CASSPSHEMTGELFF. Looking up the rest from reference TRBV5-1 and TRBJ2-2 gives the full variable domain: KAGVTQTPRYLIKTRGQQVTLSCSPISGHRSVSWYQQTPGQGLQFLFEYFSETQRNKGNFPGRFSGRQFSNSRSEMNVSTLELGDSALYLCASSPSHEMTGELFFGEGSRLTVL.

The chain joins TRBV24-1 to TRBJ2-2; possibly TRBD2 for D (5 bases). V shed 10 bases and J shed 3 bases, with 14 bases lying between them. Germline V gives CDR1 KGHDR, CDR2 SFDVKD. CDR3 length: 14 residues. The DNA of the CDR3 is TGTGCCACTCAAAGGGAGTTCGACACCGGGGAGCTGTTTTTT. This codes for CATQREFDTGELFF.

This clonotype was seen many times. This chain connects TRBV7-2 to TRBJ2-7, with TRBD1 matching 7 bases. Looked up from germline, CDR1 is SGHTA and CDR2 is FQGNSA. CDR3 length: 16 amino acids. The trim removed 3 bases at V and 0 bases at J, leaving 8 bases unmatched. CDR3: CASSFPGQRFSYEQYF. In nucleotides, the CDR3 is TGTGCCAGCAGCTTCCCGGGACAGCGATTCTCCTACGAGCAGTACTTC.

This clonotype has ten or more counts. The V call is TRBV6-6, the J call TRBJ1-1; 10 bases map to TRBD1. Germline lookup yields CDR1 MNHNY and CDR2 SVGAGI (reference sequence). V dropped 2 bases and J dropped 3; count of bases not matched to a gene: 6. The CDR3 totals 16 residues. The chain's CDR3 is CASSYVTGGADTEAFF. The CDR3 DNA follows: TGTGCCAGCAGTTACGTGACAGGGGGCGCGGACACTGAAGCTTTCTTT.

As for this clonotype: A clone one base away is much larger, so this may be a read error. As DNA, the CDR3 is TGTGCCAGCAGCCAAGATTTGGGGGCTAATGAAAAACTGTTTTTT. This codes for CASSQDLGANEKLFF. This chain links TRBV3-1 with TRBJ1-4, with D perhaps TRBD1 (5 bases). The length of the CDR3 is 15 residues. CDR1 LGHDT and CDR2 YNNKEL come from the germline V gene (reference sequence). V was trimmed by 0 bases and J by 3 bases, leaving 8 bases between them.

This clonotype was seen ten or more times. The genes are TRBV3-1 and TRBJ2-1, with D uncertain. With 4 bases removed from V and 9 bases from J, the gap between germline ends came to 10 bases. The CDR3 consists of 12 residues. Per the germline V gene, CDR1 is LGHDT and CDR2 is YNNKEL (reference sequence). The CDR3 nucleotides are TGTGCCAGCAGCCTTGAAGGTTCTGAGCAGTTCTTC. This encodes CASSLEGSEQFF.

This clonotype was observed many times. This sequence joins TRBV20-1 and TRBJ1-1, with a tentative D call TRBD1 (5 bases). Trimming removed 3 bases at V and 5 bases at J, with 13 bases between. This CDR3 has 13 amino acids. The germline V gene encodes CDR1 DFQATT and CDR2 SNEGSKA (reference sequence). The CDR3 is CSASRRGWTEAFF. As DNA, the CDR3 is TGCAGTGCTAGTCGGAGGGGATGGACTGAAGCTTTCTTT.

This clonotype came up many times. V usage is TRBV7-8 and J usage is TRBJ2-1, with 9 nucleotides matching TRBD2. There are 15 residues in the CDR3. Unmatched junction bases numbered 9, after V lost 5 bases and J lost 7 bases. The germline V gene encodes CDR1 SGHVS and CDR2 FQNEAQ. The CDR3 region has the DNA TGTGCCAGCAGCCGAGCGGGGGGAGGCGTGAATGAGCAGTTCTTC. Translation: CASSRAGGGVNEQFF.

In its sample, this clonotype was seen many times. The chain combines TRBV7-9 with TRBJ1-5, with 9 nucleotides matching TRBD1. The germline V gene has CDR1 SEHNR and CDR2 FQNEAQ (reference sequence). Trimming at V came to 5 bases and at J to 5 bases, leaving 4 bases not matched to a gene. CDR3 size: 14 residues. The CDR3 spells CASSLRTGDQPQHF. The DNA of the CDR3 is TGTGCCAGCAGCCTTAGGACAGGGGATCAGCCCCAGCATTTT.

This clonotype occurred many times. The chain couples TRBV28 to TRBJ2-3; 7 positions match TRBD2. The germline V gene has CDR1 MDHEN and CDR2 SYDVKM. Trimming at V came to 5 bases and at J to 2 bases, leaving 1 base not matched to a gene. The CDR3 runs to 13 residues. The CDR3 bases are TGTGCCAGCAGTGGGACTATCACAGATACGCAGTATTTT. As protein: CASSGTITDTQYF.

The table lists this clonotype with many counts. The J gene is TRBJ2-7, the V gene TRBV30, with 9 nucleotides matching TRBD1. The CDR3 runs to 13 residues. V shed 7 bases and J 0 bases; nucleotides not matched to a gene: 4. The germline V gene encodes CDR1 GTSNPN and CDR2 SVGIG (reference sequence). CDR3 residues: CAYGTGPSYEQYF. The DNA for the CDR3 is TGTGCCTACGGGACAGGGCCCTCCTACGAGCAGTACTTC. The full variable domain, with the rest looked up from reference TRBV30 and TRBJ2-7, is SQTIHQWPATLVQPVGSPLSLECTVEGTSNPNLYWYRQAAGRGLQLLFYSVGIGQISSEVPQNLSASRPQDRQFILSSKKLLLSDSGFYLCAYGTGPSYEQYFGPGTRLTVT.

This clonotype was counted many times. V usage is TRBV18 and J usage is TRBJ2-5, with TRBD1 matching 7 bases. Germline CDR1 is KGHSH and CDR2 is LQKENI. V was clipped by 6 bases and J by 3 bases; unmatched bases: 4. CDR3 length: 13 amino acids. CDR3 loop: CASSWDREETQYF. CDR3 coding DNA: TGTGCCAGCTCCTGGGACAGAGAAGAGACCCAGTACTTC. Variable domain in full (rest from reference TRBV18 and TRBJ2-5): NAGVMQNPRHLVRRRGQEARLRCSPMKGHSHVYWYRQLPEEGLKFMVYLQKENIIDESGMPKERFSAEFPKEGPSILRIQQVVRGDSAAYFCASSWDREETQYFGPGTRLLVL.

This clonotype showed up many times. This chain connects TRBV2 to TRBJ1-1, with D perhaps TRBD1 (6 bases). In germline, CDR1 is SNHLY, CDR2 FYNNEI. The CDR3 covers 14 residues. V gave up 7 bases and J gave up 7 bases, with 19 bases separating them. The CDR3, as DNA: TGTGCCAGCATTCTCGCAGGGGTGTTCGGTGAAGCTTTCTTT. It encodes CASILAGVFGEAFF.

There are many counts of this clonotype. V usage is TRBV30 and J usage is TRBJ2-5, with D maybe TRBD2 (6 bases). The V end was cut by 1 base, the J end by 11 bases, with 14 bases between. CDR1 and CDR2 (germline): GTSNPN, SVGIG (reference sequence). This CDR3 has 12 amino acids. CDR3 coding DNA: TGTGCCTGGAGTGCGGGACTGATTATTCAGTACTTC. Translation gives CAWSAGLIIQYF.

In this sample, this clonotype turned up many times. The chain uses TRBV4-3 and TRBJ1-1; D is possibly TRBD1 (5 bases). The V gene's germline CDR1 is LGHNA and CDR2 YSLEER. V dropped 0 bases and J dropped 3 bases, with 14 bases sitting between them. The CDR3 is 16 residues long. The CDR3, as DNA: TGCGCCAGCAGCCAAGACCTGGAGGGGTGGGACACTGAAGCTTTCTTT. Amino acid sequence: CASSQDLEGWDTEAFF.

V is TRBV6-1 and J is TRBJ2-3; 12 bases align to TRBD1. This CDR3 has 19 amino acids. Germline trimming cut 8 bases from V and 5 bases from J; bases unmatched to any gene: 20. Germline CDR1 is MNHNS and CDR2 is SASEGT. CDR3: CASPPRLRDRGRKGDTQYF. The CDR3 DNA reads TGTGCCAGCCCACCCCGTCTAAGGGACAGGGGGCGCAAGGGAGATACGCAGTATTTT.

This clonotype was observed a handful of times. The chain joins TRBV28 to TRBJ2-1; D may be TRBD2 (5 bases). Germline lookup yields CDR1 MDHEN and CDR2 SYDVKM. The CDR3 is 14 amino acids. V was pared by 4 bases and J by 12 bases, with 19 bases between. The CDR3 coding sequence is TGTGCCAGCAGTTCCCCTACTAGTACAATGATGCAGTTCTTC. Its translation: CASSSPTSTMMQFF.

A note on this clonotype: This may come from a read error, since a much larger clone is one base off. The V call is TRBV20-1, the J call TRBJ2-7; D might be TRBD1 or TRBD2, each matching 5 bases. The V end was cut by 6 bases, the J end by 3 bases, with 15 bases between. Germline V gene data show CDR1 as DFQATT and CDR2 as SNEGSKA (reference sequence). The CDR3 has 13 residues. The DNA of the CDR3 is TGCAGTGCGAGGGGCTATACGAGCTACGAGCAGTACTTC. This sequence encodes CSARGYTSYEQYF.

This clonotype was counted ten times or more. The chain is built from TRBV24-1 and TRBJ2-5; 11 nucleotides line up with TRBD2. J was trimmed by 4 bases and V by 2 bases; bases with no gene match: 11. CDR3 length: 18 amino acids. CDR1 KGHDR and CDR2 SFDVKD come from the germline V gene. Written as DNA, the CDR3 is TGTGCCACCAGTGATTCATACTTCCTAGCGGGGGGACGAGAGACCCAGTACTTC. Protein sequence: CATSDSYFLAGGRETQYF.

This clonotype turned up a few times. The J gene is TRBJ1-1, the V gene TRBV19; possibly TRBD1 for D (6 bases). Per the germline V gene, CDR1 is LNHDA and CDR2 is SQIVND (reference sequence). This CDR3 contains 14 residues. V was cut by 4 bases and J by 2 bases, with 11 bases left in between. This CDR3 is CASSTRGHNTEAFF. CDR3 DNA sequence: TGTGCCAGTAGTACCCGGGGACACAACACTGAAGCTTTCTTT.

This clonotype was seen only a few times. The CDR3 is CASSLLGPSSYEQYF. The CDR3 coding sequence is TGTGCCAGCAGCCTACTAGGCCCTAGCTCCTACGAGCAGTACTTC. The V and J genes are TRBV7-9 and TRBJ2-7; D possibly corresponds to TRBD2 (5 bases). The CDR3 is 15 residues long. Trimming shortened V by 5 bases and J by 0 bases, and 14 bases separated the two germline ends. The germline V gene encodes CDR1 SEHNR and CDR2 FQNEAQ (reference sequence).

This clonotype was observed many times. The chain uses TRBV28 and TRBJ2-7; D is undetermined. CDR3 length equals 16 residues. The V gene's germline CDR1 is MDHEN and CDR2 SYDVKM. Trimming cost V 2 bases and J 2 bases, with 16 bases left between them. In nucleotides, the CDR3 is TGTGCCAGCAGTTTAAGGAACAGACTCTCCCCCTACGAGCAGTACTTC. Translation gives CASSLRNRLSPYEQYF.

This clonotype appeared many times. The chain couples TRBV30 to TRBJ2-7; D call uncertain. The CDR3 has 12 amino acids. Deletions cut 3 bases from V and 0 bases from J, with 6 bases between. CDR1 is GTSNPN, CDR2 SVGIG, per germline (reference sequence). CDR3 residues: CAWRPNSYEQYF. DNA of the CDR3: TGTGCCTGGAGGCCTAACTCCTACGAGCAGTACTTC.

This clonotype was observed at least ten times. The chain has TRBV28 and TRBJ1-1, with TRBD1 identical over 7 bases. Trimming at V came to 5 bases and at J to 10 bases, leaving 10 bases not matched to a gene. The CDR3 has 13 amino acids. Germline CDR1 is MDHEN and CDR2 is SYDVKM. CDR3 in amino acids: CASSPSDRVAAFF. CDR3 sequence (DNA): TGTGCCAGCAGTCCAAGTGACAGGGTGGCAGCTTTCTTT.

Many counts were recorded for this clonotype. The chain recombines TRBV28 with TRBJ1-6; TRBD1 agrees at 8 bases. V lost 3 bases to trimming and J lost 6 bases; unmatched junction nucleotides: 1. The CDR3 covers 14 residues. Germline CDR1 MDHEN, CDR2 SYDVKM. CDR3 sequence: CASSLGQVNSPLHF. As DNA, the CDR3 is TGTGCCAGCAGTTTGGGACAGGTTAATTCACCCCTCCACTTT.

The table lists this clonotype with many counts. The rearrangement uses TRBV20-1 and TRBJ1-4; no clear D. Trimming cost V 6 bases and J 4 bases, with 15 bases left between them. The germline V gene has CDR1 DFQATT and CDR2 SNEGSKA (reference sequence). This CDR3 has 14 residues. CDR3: CSAFPRALNEKLFF. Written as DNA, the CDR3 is TGCAGTGCGTTCCCTCGGGCCCTTAATGAAAAACTGTTTTTT.

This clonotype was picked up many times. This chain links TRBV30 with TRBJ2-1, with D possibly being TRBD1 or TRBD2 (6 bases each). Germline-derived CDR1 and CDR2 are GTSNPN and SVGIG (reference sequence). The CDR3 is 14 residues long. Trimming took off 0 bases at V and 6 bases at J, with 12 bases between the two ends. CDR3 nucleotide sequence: TGTGCCTGGAGTGTTGGGGGGCCGCCCAATGAGCAGTTCTTC. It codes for CAWSVGGPPNEQFF.

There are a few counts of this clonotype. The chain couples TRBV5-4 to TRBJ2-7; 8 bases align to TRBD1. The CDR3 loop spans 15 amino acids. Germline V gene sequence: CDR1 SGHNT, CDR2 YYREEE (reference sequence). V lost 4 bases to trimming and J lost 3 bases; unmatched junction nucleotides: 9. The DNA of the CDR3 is TGTGCCAGCAGCGGTGAGGACAGGGAGTACTACGAGCAGTACTTC. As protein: CASSGEDREYYEQYF.

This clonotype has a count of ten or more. The CDR3 reads CASSYSQETQYF. The CDR3 coding sequence is TGTGCCAGCTCTTACTCTCAAGAGACCCAGTACTTC. The chain couples TRBV5-8 to TRBJ2-5; no clear D. The ends were cut back, 7 bases at V and 2 bases at J, with 9 bases in the middle. There are 12 residues in the CDR3. Germline CDR1 reads SGHTS; CDR2 reads YDEGEE.